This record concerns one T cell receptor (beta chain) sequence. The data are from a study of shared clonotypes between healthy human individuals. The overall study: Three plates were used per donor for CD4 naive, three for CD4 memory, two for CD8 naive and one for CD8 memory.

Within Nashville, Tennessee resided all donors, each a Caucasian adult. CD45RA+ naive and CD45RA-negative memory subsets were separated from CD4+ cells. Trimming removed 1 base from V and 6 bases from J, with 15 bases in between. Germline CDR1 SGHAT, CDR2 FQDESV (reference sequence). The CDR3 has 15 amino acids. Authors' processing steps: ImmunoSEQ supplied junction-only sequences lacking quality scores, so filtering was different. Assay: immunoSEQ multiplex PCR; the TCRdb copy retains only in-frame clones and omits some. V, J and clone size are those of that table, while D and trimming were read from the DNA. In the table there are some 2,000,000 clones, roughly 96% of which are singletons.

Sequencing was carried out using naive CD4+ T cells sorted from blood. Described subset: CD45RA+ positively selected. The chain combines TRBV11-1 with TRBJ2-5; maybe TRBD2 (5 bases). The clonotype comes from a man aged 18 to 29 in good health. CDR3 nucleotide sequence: TGTGCCAGCAGCTTAGGAAGTAGCGTTATTCAGACCCAGTACTTC. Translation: CASSLGSSVIQTQYF.